This T cell receptor beta chain emerged from a study of blood T cell repertoires in COVID-19 (dated by TCRdb to 2019 to 2021). Turning to the overall study: Collaborator samples came from the United States, Italy and Spain and covered acute and convalescent phases of COVID-19. The prospective study material was composed of cDNA or gDNA derived from T cells, B-cell-depleted T cells, or PBMCs. Subjects who had been exposed to COVID-19, were actively infected with it, or had recovered from it provided the deeply sampled blood TCRbeta repertoires that made up the dataset. A freely available public database, intended as a resource for researchers studying the immune response to SARS-CoV-2, is where the repertoires were released. Samples came from the ongoing ImmuneRACE study (first 160 participants) plus 1,254 subjects from 6 global collaborators. Nearly every sample came with metadata listing a de-identified subject ID, COVID-19 status, age in years and sex. Where available, HLA class I and class II types were taken from metadata supplied by the sample provider and were not determined by assay-based typing.

Results and caveats for the whole study, not just this receptor: The amount of clinical and demographic metadata varied by source and participant and was provided uncurated.

The immunoSEQ Assay, a bias-controlled multiplex PCR, was used to amplify TCRbeta CDR3 regions from genomic DNA. In the original analysis: Nucleated cell counts per sample were estimated from amplification of reference gene primers within the assay. To quantify the absolute abundance of each unique TCRbeta CDR3 rearrangement, sequence reads were collapsed and filtered. Productive Simpson clonality was computed per sample as the square root of Simpson's diversity index over productive rearrangements. In TCRdb, the immuneACCESS table is reduced to in-frame sequences with V and J assigned. These tables do not hold every clone; where another copy was compared, an unresolved V gene accounts for under half, and the others remain unexplained. V and J calls and clone size are as listed in that table; D and trimming were resolved from the DNA. This sample holds approximately 75,000 clones; around 90% were observed only once. Of the sample, about 7.1% falls within the top ten clones.

Each collaborating institution followed its own protocols to collect whole blood in K2EDTA tubes. For TCRbeta analysis, collaborators shipped samples as frozen whole blood, isolated PBMCs, or DNA extracted from either of those sample types. V is reduced by 4 bases and J by 10 bases, leaving a spacing of 13 bases between them. The CDR3 has 13 amino acids, counting the end cysteine and phenylalanine. Solely the CDR3 DNA is kept, with 39 bases framed from the first base. The germline V gene encodes CDR1 PRHDT and CDR2 FYEKMQ (reference sequence). On this clone: What this receptor recognizes is not known. Base qualities are missing; no much larger clone stands one base away.

Here the chain combines TRBV13 and TRBJ2-2, with a weak D call of TRBD1 (5 bases match). The clonotype was recovered from a human donor in a cohort sampled during active COVID-19. Sequenced input: peripheral blood. This receptor has the CDR3 CASSSRQILELFF. DNA sequence: TGTGCCAGCAGCTCCCGACAGATCTTGGAGCTGTTTTTT.